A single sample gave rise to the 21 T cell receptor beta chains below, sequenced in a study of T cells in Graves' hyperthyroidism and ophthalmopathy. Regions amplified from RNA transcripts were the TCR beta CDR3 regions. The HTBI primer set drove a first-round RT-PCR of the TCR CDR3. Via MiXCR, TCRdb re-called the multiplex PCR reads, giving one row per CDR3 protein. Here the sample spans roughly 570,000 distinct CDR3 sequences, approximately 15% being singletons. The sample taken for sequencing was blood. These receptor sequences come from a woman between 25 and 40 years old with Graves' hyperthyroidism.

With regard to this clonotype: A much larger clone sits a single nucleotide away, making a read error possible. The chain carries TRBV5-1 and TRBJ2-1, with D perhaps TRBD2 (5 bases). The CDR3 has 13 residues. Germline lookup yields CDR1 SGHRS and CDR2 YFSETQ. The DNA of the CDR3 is TGCGCCAGCAGCTTGGTGCTAGCAAATGAGCAGTCCTTC. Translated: CASSLVLANEQSF.

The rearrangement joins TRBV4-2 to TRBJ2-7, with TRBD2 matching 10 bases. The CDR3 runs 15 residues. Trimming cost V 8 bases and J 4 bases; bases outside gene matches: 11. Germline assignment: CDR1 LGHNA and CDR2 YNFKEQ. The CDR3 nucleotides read TGTGCCAGCGGATATATCTCTAGCGGGGGTTACGAGCAGTACTTC. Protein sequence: CASGYISSGGYEQYF.

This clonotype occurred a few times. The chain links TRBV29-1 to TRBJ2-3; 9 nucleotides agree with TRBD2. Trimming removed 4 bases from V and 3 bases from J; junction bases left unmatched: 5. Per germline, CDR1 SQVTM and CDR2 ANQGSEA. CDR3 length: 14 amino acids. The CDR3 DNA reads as TGCAGCGTTGTTCGCAGCGGGAGGACAGATACGCAGTATTTT. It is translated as CSVVRSGRTDTQYF.

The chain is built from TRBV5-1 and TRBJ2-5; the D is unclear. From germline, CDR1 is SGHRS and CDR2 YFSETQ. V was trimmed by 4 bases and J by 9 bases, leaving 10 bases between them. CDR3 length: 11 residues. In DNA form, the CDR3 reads TGCGCCAGCAGCGCCGGGTGGGCCCAGTACTTC. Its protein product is CASSAGWAQYF.

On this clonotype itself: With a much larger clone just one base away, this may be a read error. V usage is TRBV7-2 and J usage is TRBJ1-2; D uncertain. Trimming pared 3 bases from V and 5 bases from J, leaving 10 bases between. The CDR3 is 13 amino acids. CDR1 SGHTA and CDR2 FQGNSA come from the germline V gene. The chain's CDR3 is CASSFTGRYGYTF. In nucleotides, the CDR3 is TGTGCCAGCAGCTTCACGGGGAGGTATGGCTACACCTTC.

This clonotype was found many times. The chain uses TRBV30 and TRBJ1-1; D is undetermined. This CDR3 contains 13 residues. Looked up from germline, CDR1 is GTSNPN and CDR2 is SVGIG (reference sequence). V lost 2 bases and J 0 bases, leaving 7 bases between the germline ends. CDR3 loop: CAWSRVMNTEAFF. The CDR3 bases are TGTGCCTGGAGTCGGGTTATGAACACTGAAGCTTTCTTT.

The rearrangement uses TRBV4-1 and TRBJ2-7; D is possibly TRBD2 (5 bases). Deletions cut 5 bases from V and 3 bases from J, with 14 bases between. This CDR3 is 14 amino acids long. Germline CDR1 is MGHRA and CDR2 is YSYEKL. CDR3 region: CASSSGLSGYEQYF. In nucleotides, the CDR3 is TGCGCCAGCAGCTCCGGACTCTCCGGCTACGAGCAGTACTTC.

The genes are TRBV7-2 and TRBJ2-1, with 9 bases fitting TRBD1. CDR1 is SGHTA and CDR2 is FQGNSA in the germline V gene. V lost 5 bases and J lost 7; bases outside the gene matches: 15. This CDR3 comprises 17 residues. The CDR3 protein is CASSPNRGLGNWNEQFF. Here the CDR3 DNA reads TGTGCCAGCAGCCCGAACAGGGGGCTAGGAAATTGGAATGAGCAGTTCTTC.

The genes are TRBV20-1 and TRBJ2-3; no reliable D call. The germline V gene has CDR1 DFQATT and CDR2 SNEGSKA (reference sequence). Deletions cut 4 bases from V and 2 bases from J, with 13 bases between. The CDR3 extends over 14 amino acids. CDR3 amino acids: CSATIQRNTDTQYF. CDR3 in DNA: TGCAGTGCTACCATTCAGCGAAACACAGATACGCAGTATTTT.

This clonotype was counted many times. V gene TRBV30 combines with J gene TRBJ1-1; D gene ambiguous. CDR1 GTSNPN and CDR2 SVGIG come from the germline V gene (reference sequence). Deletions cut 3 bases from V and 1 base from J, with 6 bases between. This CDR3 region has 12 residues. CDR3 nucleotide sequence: TGTGCCTGGAGGAACGGGAACACTGAAGCTTTCTTT. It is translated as CAWRNGNTEAFF.

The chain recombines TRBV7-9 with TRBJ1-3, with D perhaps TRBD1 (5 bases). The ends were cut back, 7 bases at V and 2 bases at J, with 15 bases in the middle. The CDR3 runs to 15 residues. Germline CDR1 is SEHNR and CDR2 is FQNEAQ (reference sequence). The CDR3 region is CASTLNRPPGNTIYF. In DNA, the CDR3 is TGTGCCAGCACTTTAAACAGGCCCCCTGGAAACACCATATATTTT.

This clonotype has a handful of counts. In nucleotides, the CDR3 is TGTGCCAGCAGCTTAGGACTAGCGGCCCTTCGGGGTACGCAGTATTTT. Translated: CASSLGLAALRGTQYF. This chain connects TRBV7-2 to TRBJ2-3; 9 bases agree with TRBD2. V lost 1 base to trimming and J lost 8 bases; unmatched junction nucleotides: 10. Germline CDR1 is SGHTA and CDR2 is FQGNSA. The length of the CDR3 is 16 residues.

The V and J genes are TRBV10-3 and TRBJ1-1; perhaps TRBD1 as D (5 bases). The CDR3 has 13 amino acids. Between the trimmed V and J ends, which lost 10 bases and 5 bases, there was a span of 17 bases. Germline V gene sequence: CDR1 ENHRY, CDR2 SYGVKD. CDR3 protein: CATISSRETEAFF. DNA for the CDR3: TGTGCCACCATCAGTAGCAGGGAGACTGAAGCTTTCTTT.

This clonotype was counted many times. In DNA form, the CDR3 reads TGTGCCAGCAGCGTACACGTTCGGGCTGAGTACTTC. Encoded protein: CASSVHVRAEYF. This chain links TRBV9 with TRBJ2-5; D is uncertain. Trimming shortened V by 1 base and J by 12 bases, and 13 bases separated the two germline ends. Germline loops: CDR1 SGDLS, CDR2 YYNGEE. The CDR3 is 12 amino acids.

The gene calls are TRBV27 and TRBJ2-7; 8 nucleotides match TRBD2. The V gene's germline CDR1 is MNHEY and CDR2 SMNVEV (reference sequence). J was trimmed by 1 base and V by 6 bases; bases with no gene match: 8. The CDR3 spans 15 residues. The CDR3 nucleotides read TGTGCCAGCAGCGCCACTAGCGGACTTTCCTACGAGCAGTACTTC. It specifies CASSATSGLSYEQYF.

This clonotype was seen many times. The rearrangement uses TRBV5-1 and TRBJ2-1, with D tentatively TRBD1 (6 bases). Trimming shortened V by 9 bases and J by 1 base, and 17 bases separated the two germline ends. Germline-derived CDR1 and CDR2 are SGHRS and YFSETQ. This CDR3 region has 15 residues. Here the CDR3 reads CATTNVGGSYNEQFF. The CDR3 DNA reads TGCGCCACCACAAACGTAGGGGGATCCTACAATGAGCAGTTCTTC. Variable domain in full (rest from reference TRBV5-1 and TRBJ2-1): KAGVTQTPRYLIKTRGQQVTLSCSPISGHRSVSWYQQTPGQGLQFLFEYFSETQRNKGNFPGRFSGRQFSNSRSEMNVSTLELGDSALYLCATTNVGGSYNEQFFGPGTRLTVL.

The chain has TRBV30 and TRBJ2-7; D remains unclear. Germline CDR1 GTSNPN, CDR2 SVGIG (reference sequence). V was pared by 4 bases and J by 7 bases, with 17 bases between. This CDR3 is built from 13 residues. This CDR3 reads CAWKSLSFGEQYF. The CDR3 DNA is TGTGCCTGGAAATCTTTATCCTTTGGGGAGCAGTACTTC.

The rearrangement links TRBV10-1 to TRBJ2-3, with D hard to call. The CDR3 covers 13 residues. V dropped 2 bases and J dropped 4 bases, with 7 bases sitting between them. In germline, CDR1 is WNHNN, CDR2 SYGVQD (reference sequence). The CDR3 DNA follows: TGCGCCAGCAGTGAGACAGTTGCAGATACGCAGTATTTT. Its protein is CASSETVADTQYF.

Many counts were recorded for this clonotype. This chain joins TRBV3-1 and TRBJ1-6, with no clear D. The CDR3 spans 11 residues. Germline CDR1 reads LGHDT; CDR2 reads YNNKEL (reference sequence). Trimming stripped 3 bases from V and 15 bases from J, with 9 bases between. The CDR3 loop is CASSQGLGLHF. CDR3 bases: TGTGCCAGCAGCCAGGGCCTCGGCCTCCACTTT.

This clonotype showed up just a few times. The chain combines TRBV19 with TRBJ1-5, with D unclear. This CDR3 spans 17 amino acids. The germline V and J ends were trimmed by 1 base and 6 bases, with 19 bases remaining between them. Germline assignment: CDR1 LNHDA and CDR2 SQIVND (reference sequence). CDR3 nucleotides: TGTGCCAGTAGTATAGCCCTTTACATCTTGGGAGGTCAGCCCCAGCATTTT. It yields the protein CASSIALYILGGQPQHF.

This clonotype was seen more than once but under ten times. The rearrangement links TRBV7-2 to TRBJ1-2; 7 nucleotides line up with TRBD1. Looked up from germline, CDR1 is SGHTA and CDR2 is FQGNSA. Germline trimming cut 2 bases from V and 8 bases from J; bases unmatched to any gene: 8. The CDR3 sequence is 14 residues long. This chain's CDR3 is CASSLYRGLEGYTF. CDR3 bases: TGTGCCAGCAGCTTATACAGGGGCTTAGAGGGCTACACCTTC.